These T cell receptor beta chains were read from a single sample in a study of memory CD4+ T cells and cytomegalovirus serostatus. Produced via immunoSEQ multiplex PCR; TCRdb's table is partial and in-frame only. Of 50,000 to 65,000 clones listed, more than 70% are singletons. The sample taken for sequencing was memory CD4+ T cells from blood. These receptors came from an adult in good health and CMV-seropositive. CDR3s include the opening cysteine and the closing phenylalanine or tryptophan. The D gene is left open where the match is weak. Part of the rows lack a size; the others show once, few, many or a class for expanded clones.

TRBV6-5	TRBD1	TRBJ2-7	.	TGTGCCAGGACCTCGAACAGGGGGTTTTACGAGCAGTACTTC	CARTSNRGFYEQYF
TRBV6-1	.	TRBJ1-1	.	TGTGCCAGCAACAATCCGGGGGCCGCTGAAGCTTTCTTT	CASNNPGAAEAFF
TRBV27	TRBD2	TRBJ2-7	.	TGTGCCAGCAAGACTAGCGGAGCCTACGAGCAGTACTTC	CASKTSGAYEQYF
TRBV9	.	TRBJ2-1	.	TGTGCCAGCAGCCTTGGCAGGAACAATGAGCAGTTCTTC	CASSLGRNNEQFF
TRBV18	TRBD1	TRBJ2-5	.	TGTGCCAGCTCCGAGGTTCGGACAGGCGGAGAGACCCAGTACTTC	CASSEVRTGGETQYF
TRBV27	TRBD1	TRBJ2-2	.	TGTGCCAGCAGTTCTCTCGACAGGGGGATCGTCGGGGAGCTGTTTTTT	CASSSLDRGIVGELFF
TRBV6-5	.	TRBJ1-1	.	TGTGCCAGCAGTTTACTCGGGCAGTTGAACACTGAAGCTTTCTTT	CASSLLGQLNTEAFF
TRBV19	.	TRBJ1-1	.	TGTGCCAGCATGGGACGGCGAAACACTGAAGCTTTCTTT	CASMGRRNTEAFF
TRBV11-2	.	TRBJ1-1	.	TGTGCCAGCAGCAAGGCGCGCGGGCTACATGAAGCTTTCTTT	CASSKARGLHEAFF
TRBV9	.	TRBJ1-6	.	TGTGCCAGCAGCGTAGGGACACATAATTCACCCCTCCACTTT	CASSVGTHNSPLHF
TRBV7-9	TRBD2	TRBJ2-3	few	TGTGCCAGCAGCTTCAAAGGGGGGACTAGCGGCACAGATACGCAGTATTTT	CASSFKGGTSGTDTQYF
TRBV27	TRBD2	TRBJ2-1	once	TGTGCCAGCAGTTTACGGACTAGCGGGAGATACAATGAGCAGTTCTTC	CASSLRTSGRYNEQFF
TRBV5-1	TRBD1	TRBJ1-2	.	TGCGCCAGCAGCTCGGGACAGGGCGGCTATGGCTACACCTTC	CASSSGQGGYGYTF
TRBV5-5	.	TRBJ1-1	.	TGTGCCAGCAGCTTCGAGGGACACCCGGGGACTGAAGCTTTCTTT	CASSFEGHPGTEAFF
TRBV25-1	.	TRBJ2-2	.	TGTGCCAGCAGTGGGTACGTGAACACCGGGGAGCTGTTTTTT	CASSGYVNTGELFF
TRBV30	.	TRBJ1-4	.	TGTGCCTGGAGAGCAGGGGACGAAAAACTGTTTTTT	CAWRAGDEKLFF
TRBV7-2	.	TRBJ2-1	.	TGTGCCAGCAGCTTAGCAGCAGTTCCCTACAATGAGCAGTTCTTC	CASSLAAVPYNEQFF
TRBV10-3	.	TRBJ2-3	once	TGTGCCATCGGAGGGTCAGATACGCAGTATTTT	CAIGGSDTQYF
TRBV5-1	TRBD2	TRBJ2-5	.	TGCGCCAGCAGCTTTCTAGCGGGAGAGACCCAGTACTTC	CASSFLAGETQYF
TRBV5-1	.	TRBJ2-5	.	TGCGCCAGCAGCTATCTAGTGGCTGAGACCCAGTACTTC	CASSYLVAETQYF
TRBV7-2	.	TRBJ2-1	.	TGTGCCAGCAGCTTAGCGGGAGTTCAGTTCTTC	CASSLAGVQFF
TRBV11-2	.	TRBJ1-1	.	TGTGCCAGCAGCGAGAATCGGGGCACTGAAGCTTTCTTT	CASSENRGTEAFF
TRBV7-6	TRBD1	TRBJ1-4	.	TGTGCCAGCAGCCGGACCGGGACAGGGGGTCCTAATGAAAAACTGTTTTTT	CASSRTGTGGPNEKLFF
TRBV28	.	TRBJ2-7	.	TGTGCCAGCAGAAGACAGGGAGGCAACGAGCAGTACTTC	CASRRQGGNEQYF
TRBV7-9	TRBD2	TRBJ2-5	.	TGTGCCAGCAGCTTAATGGGTTCGGGGGGGCGAGAGACCCAGTACTTC	CASSLMGSGGRETQYF
TRBV29-1	.	TRBJ2-7	.	TGCAGCGCCCAGAGGGGGCAGTACTTC	CSAQRGQYF
TRBV5-6	TRBD2	TRBJ2-1	.	TGTGCCAGCAGCTCGCCGGGACTAGCGGGCTTGGGGCAGTTCTTC	CASSSPGLAGLGQFF
TRBV30	TRBD1	TRBJ2-7	.	TGTGCCTGGAAGTCCGGGACAGTCTACGAGCAGTACTTC	CAWKSGTVYEQYF
TRBV18	.	TRBJ1-3	.	TGTGCCAGCTCACCGGAGGGATACGGAAACACCATATATTTT	CASSPEGYGNTIYF
TRBV7-2	TRBD2	TRBJ2-7	.	TGTGCCAGCAGCTTAGATCCCCTAGCGGCGCCACCCCAGTACTTC	CASSLDPLAAPPQYF
TRBV28	.	TRBJ1-5	.	TGTGCCAGCAGTTTGACGGGACTTACTTCCCCTGGCAATCAGCCCCAGCATTTT	CASSLTGLTSPGNQPQHF
TRBV11-2	TRBD1	TRBJ1-3	.	TGTGCCAGCAGCCCCCCCCTCGGGACAGGGAGAAACACCATATATTTT	CASSPPLGTGRNTIYF
TRBV14	TRBD2	TRBJ2-5	.	TGTGCCAGCAGCCCGGGACTAGCGGGAGGGCCGAGGGAGACCCAGTACTTC	CASSPGLAGGPRETQYF
TRBV2	.	TRBJ1-3	.	TGTGCCAGCAGTGATTCCCCGACCATATATTTT	CASSDSPTIYF
TRBV7-9	.	TRBJ2-5	once	TGTGCCAGCAGCTTAGGAATAGGACCCCAAGAGACCCAGTACTTC	CASSLGIGPQETQYF
TRBV28	TRBD2	TRBJ2-7	.	TGTGCCAGCAGTCCTATGCTAGCGGGAATGAACGAGCAGTACTTC	CASSPMLAGMNEQYF
TRBV4-1	.	TRBJ2-3	.	TGCGCCAGCAGCCAAGATTGGACCGGGCAATCAGATACGCAGTATTTT	CASSQDWTGQSDTQYF
TRBV5-1	.	TRBJ2-4	once	TGCGCCAGCAGCTTGGACGGGGGGCAAAGAAACATTCAGTACTTC	CASSLDGGQRNIQYF
TRBV6-6	TRBD1	TRBJ1-4	.	TGTGCCAGCAGTTCCACAGGGGTGGGTGAAAAACTGTTTTTT	CASSSTGVGEKLFF
TRBV5-1	.	TRBJ2-2	.	TGCGCCAGCAGCTTCGGAGCGAACACCGGGGAGCTGTTTTTT	CASSFGANTGELFF
TRBV18	.	TRBJ1-1	.	TGTGCCAGCTCACGACAGAACACTGAAGCTTTCTTT	CASSRQNTEAFF
TRBV6-1	TRBD1	TRBJ1-1	.	TGTGCCAGCAGTGGACGTCTACAGGGGACTGAAGCTTTCTTT	CASSGRLQGTEAFF
TRBV6-6	.	TRBJ1-2	.	TGTGCCAGCCGGGACAATTATGGCTACACCTTC	CASRDNYGYTF
TRBV5-1	TRBD2	TRBJ2-1	once	TGCGCCAGCAGCTTGATTGGTAGCGGGAGTGATGAGCAGTTCTTC	CASSLIGSGSDEQFF
TRBV19	.	TRBJ1-1	once	TGTGCCAGTAGTATCGAGAGGGTTAACGGGGCTGAAGCTTTCTTT	CASSIERVNGAEAFF
TRBV30	.	TRBJ2-1	.	TGTGCCTGGAGTGGGGCTAGCAGCTACAATGAGCAGTTCTTC	CAWSGASSYNEQFF
TRBV25-1	TRBD2	TRBJ2-1	.	TGTGCCAGCAGTTTAAGAGCGGGAGGGCCGGGGAATGAGCAGTTCTTC	CASSLRAGGPGNEQFF
TRBV10-3	TRBD1	TRBJ2-7	.	TGTGCCATCAGTGGCGGACAGGATCGCGAGCAGTACTTC	CAISGGQDREQYF